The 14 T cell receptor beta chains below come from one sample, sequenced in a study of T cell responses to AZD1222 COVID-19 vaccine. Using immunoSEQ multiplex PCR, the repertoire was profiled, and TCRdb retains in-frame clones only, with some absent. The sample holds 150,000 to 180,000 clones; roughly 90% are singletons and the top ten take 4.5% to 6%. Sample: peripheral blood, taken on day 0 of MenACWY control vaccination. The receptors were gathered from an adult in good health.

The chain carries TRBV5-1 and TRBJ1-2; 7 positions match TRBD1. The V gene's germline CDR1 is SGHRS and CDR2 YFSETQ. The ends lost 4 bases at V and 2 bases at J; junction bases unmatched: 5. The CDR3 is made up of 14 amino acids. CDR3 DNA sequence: TGCGCCAGCAGCATTCAGGGGGAAAACTATGGCTACACCTTC. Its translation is CASSIQGENYGYTF.

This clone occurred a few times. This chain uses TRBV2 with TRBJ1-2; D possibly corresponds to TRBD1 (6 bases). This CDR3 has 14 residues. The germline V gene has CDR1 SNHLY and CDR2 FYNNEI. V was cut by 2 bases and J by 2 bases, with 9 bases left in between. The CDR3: CASSERQENYGYTF. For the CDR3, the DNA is TGTGCCAGCAGTGAAAGACAGGAAAACTATGGCTACACCTTC.

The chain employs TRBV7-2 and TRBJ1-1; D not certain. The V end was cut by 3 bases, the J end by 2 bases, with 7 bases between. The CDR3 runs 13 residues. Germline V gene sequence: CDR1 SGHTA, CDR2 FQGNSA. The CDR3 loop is CASSFGDNTEAFF. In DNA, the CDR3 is TGTGCCAGCAGCTTCGGGGATAACACTGAAGCTTTCTTT.

The CDR3: CASSLVPGPDQPQHF. For the CDR3, the DNA is TGTGCCAGCAGCTTAGTTCCAGGCCCTGATCAGCCCCAGCATTTT. The chain links TRBV7-2 to TRBJ1-5; D not resolved. Germline V lookup: CDR1 SGHTA, CDR2 FQGNSA. Trimming stripped 1 base from V and 5 bases from J, with 12 bases between. The CDR3 runs to 15 residues.

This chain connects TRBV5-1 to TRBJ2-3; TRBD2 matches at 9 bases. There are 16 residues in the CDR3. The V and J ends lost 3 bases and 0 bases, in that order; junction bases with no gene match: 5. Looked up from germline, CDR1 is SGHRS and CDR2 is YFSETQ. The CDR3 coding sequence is TGCGCCAGCAGCTCAGGACTAGCGCCTAGCACAGATACGCAGTATTTT. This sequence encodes CASSSGLAPSTDTQYF. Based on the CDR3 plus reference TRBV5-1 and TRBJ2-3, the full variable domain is KAGVTQTPRYLIKTRGQQVTLSCSPISGHRSVSWYQQTPGQGLQFLFEYFSETQRNKGNFPGRFSGRQFSNSRSEMNVSTLELGDSALYLCASSSGLAPSTDTQYFGPGTRLTVL.

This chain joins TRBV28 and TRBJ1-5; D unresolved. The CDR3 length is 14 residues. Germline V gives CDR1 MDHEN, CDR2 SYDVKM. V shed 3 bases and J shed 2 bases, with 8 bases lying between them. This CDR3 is CASSFGSGNQPQHF. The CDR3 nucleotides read TGTGCCAGCAGTTTCGGTTCGGGCAATCAGCCCCAGCATTTT.

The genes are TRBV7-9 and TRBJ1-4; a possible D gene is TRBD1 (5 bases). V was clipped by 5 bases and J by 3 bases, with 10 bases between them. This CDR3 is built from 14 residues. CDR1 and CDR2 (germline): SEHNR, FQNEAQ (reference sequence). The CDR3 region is CASSLTGANEKLFF. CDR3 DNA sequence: TGTGCCAGCAGCCTCACAGGAGCTAATGAAAAACTGTTTTTT.

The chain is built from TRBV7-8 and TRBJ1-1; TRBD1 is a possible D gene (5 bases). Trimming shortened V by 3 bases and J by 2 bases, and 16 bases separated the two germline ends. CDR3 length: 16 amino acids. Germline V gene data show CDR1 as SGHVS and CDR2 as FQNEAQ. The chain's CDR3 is CASSFGPGVGNTEAFF. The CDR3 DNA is TGTGCCAGCAGCTTCGGCCCGGGGGTCGGTAACACTGAAGCTTTCTTT.

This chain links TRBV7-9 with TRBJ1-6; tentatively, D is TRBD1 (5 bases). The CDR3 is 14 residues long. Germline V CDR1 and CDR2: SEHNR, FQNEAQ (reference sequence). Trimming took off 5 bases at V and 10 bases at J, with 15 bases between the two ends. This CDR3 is CASSLHQDRSPLHF. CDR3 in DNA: TGTGCCAGCAGCCTTCACCAAGACAGATCACCCCTCCACTTT. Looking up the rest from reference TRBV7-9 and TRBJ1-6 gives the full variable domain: DTGVSQNPRHKITKRGQNVTFRCDPISEHNRLYWYRQTLGQGPEFLTYFQNEAQLEKSRLLSDRFSAERPKGSFSTLEIQRTEQGDSAMYLCASSLHQDRSPLHFGNGTRLTVT.

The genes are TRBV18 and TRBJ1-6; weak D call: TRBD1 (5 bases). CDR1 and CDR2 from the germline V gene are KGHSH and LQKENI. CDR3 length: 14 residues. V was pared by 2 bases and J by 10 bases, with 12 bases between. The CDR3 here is CASSPVGEGSPLHF. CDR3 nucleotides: TGTGCCAGCTCACCAGTGGGGGAGGGGTCACCCCTCCACTTT.

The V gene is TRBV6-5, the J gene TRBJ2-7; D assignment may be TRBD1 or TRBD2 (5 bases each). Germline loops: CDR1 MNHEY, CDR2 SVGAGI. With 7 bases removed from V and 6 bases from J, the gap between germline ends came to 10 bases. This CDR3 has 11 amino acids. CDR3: CASTKGSEQYF. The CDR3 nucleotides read TGTGCCAGCACCAAGGGGAGCGAGCAGTACTTC.

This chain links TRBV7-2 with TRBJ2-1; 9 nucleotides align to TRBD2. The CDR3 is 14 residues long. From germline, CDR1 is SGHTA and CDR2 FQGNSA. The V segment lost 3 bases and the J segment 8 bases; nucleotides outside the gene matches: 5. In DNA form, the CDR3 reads TGTGCCAGCAGCTTCAGCGGGGGGTCACATGAGCAGTTCTTC. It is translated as CASSFSGGSHEQFF.

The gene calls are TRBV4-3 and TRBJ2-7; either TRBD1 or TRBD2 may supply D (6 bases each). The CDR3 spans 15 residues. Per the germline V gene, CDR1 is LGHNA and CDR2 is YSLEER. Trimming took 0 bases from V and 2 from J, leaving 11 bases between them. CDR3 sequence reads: CASSQDGGGPYEQYF. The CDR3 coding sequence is TGCGCCAGCAGCCAAGATGGAGGGGGTCCCTACGAGCAGTACTTC.

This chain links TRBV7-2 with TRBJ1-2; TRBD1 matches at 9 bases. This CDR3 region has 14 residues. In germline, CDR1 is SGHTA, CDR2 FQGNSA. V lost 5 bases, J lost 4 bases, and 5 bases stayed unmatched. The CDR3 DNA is TGTGCCAGCAGCGCAGGGACAGGGCCCTATGGCTACACCTTC. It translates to CASSAGTGPYGYTF.